These 27 T cell receptor beta chains came from one sample sequenced in a study of early stage breast cancer tumors. Sequencing used immunoSEQ multiplex PCR; TCRdb keeps in-frame clones, though not all of them. The sample lists about 69,000 clones, less than 90% occurring once. The sample comprised blood. The receptors originated from a person aged 35 to 50 with breast cancer.

The chain combines TRBV6-1 with TRBJ2-7; D remains ambiguous. The ends were cut back, 1 base at V and 7 bases at J, with 8 bases in the middle. This CDR3 has 12 amino acids. Germline V gene lookup returns CDR1 MNHNS and CDR2 SASEGT. The CDR3 DNA follows: TGTGCCAGCAGTGAAGGGGGTTGGGAGCAGTACTTC. This encodes CASSEGGWEQYF.

The chain has TRBV25-1 and TRBJ2-7; 11 positions match TRBD2. The CDR3 is 17 residues long. Germline-derived CDR1 and CDR2 are MGHDK and SYGVNS. V lost 2 bases to trimming and J lost 1 base; unmatched junction nucleotides: 7. CDR3 in DNA: TGTGCCAGCAGTGAACTTGGTAGCGGGAGGGGATCCTACGAGCAGTACTTC. Its translation: CASSELGSGRGSYEQYF.

This chain links TRBV6-5 with TRBJ2-3; the D is unclear. The CDR3 is 14 residues long. The V gene's germline CDR1 is MNHEY and CDR2 SVGAGI. The germline V and J ends were trimmed by 2 bases and 5 bases, with 11 bases remaining between them. CDR3 nucleotides: TGTGCCAGCAGTTACAGGTCCCAGAGAGATACGCAGTATTTT. Translating gives CASSYRSQRDTQYF.

The gene calls are TRBV11-2 and TRBJ2-5; perhaps TRBD2 as D (7 bases). Trimming took off 0 bases at V and 2 bases at J, with 16 bases between the two ends. Germline CDR1 is SGHAT and CDR2 is FQNNGV. This CDR3 is 17 amino acids long. CDR3 DNA: TGTGCCAGCAGCTTAGAGTTTGGAGAGGGGGGGCAAGAGACCCAGTACTTC. This gives the protein CASSLEFGEGGQETQYF.

CDR3 in DNA: TGTGCCAGCTCAGATCAGGGGAGGAACACCGGGGAGCTGTTTTTT. It yields the protein CASSDQGRNTGELFF. This chain uses TRBV18 with TRBJ2-2, with D possibly matching TRBD1 (6 bases). Germline CDR1 is KGHSH and CDR2 is LQKENI. This CDR3 spans 15 amino acids. With 5 bases removed from V and 1 base from J, the gap between germline ends came to 11 bases.

The rearrangement joins TRBV6-1 to TRBJ2-3; possibly TRBD1 for D (6 bases). Germline CDR1 reads MNHNS; CDR2 reads SASEGT. The ends were cut back, 4 bases at V and 5 bases at J, with 13 bases in the middle. The CDR3 has 14 amino acids. The CDR3 sequence is CASSGRGTEDTQYF. In DNA form, the CDR3 reads TGTGCCAGCAGTGGAAGGGGGACCGAAGATACGCAGTATTTT.

The V and J genes are TRBV2 and TRBJ1-4, with a weak D call TRBD1 (5 bases). Trimming removed 7 bases from V and 0 bases from J, with 12 bases in between. The CDR3 spans 15 residues. Germline V gene sequence: CDR1 SNHLY, CDR2 FYNNEI. CDR3 sequence: CASMGGRATNEKLFF. CDR3 DNA sequence: TGTGCCAGCATGGGGGGTAGGGCAACTAATGAAAAACTGTTTTTT.

V and J are TRBV2 and TRBJ2-2; 9 bases map to TRBD2. This CDR3 has 17 amino acids. The germline V gene encodes CDR1 SNHLY and CDR2 FYNNEI. The V segment lost 3 bases and the J segment 3 bases; nucleotides outside the gene matches: 8. CDR3 in amino acids: CASSDHLTSGYTGELFF. DNA for the CDR3: TGTGCCAGCAGTGACCACTTGACTAGCGGCTACACCGGGGAGCTGTTTTTT.

A word on this clone: Germline is not matched at one junction end, which may reflect a read error. This chain connects TRBV5-4 to TRBJ2-4; TRBD2 matches 8 bases. Germline CDR1 is SGHNT and CDR2 is YYREEE (reference sequence). This CDR3 region has 15 residues. The CDR3 protein is CACRRAGGAKNIQYF. The DNA for the CDR3 is TGTGCCTGCAGACGGGCGGGGGGAGCCAAAAACATTCAGTACTTC.

The chain links TRBV18 to TRBJ2-5; 9 nucleotides align to TRBD1. V shed 4 bases, J shed 4 bases, and the junction held 7 bases outside the gene matches. The CDR3 is 15 residues long. Germline loops: CDR1 KGHSH, CDR2 LQKENI. Written as DNA, the CDR3 is TGTGCCAGCTCACGACCCGGGACAGGGCGAGAGACCCAGTACTTC. Protein product: CASSRPGTGRETQYF.

In this sample, this clone turned up a few times. The chain uses TRBV9 and TRBJ1-2; D is unresolved. The CDR3 totals 16 residues. Trimming stripped 0 bases from V and 6 bases from J, with 18 bases between. Germline V lookup: CDR1 SGDLS, CDR2 YYNGEE. The chain's CDR3 is CASSVDPWEGRDGYTF. The CDR3 DNA is TGTGCCAGCAGCGTAGACCCCTGGGAGGGAAGGGATGGCTACACCTTC.

V usage is TRBV11-2 and J usage is TRBJ1-1; D is unresolved. Germline-derived CDR1 and CDR2 are SGHAT and FQNNGV. The CDR3 has 14 amino acids. Trimming removed 2 bases at V and 0 bases at J, with 7 bases between. The chain's CDR3 is CASSLSSMNTEAFF. CDR3 bases: TGTGCCAGCAGCTTATCGTCAATGAACACTGAAGCTTTCTTT.

This rearrangement joins TRBV6-1 to TRBJ1-3, with TRBD1 as a possible D gene (6 bases). Trimming removed 6 bases from V and 10 bases from J, with 19 bases in between. CDR3 size: 14 residues. From germline, CDR1 is MNHNS and CDR2 SASEGT. The CDR3 reads CASRKDSLLRTIYF. The CDR3 coding sequence is TGTGCCAGCAGGAAGGACAGCCTCCTCCGAACCATATATTTT.

The CDR3 DNA reads as TGTGCCAGCTCACCAAAGGGGACTAGCGGGTTCAATGAGCAGTTCTTC. Translated: CASSPKGTSGFNEQFF. The chain employs TRBV18 and TRBJ2-1; TRBD2 matches 12 bases. Germline CDR1 and CDR2: KGHSH and LQKENI. The CDR3 has 16 residues. V gave up 2 bases and J gave up 6 bases; unmatched junction bases: 5.

V is TRBV18 and J is TRBJ2-2; the match to TRBD1 covers 8 bases. CDR3 length: 17 residues. Looked up from germline, CDR1 is KGHSH and CDR2 is LQKENI. V dropped 4 bases and J dropped 1; count of bases not matched to a gene: 8. This CDR3 is CASSLGQGVRNTGELFF. The CDR3 DNA reads TGTGCCAGCTCACTTGGACAGGGCGTAAGGAACACCGGGGAGCTGTTTTTT.

This clone was seen a few times. The rearrangement uses TRBV7-9 and TRBJ1-2, with D tentatively TRBD1 (6 bases). The V gene's germline CDR1 is SEHNR and CDR2 FQNEAQ (reference sequence). The V end was cut by 4 bases, the J end by 4 bases, with 13 bases between. This CDR3 region has 14 residues. The CDR3 loop is CASSSPGQSYGYTF. CDR3 in DNA: TGTGCCAGCAGCTCGCCTGGACAGAGCTATGGCTACACCTTC.

By share, this clone ranks as large. The sample has other DNA sequences that encode this CDR3 too. The J gene is TRBJ2-5, the V gene TRBV27; D is unclear. The germline V and J ends were trimmed by 4 bases and 2 bases, with 5 bases remaining between them. Per the germline V gene, CDR1 is MNHEY and CDR2 is SMNVEV (reference sequence). The CDR3 has 12 amino acids. This CDR3 reads CASSSRQETQYF. CDR3 coding DNA: TGTGCCAGCAGTTCCCGGCAAGAGACCCAGTACTTC.

The CDR3 DNA sequence: TGTGCCTGGACTAGCGGGAATACCGGGGAGCTGTTTTTT. This gives the protein CAWTSGNTGELFF. The chain links TRBV30 to TRBJ2-2; the match to TRBD2 covers 9 bases. The CDR3 has 13 amino acids. V trimming: 4 bases; J trimming: 5 bases; junction bases outside the gene matches: 2. The germline V gene has CDR1 GTSNPN and CDR2 SVGIG (reference sequence).

V gene TRBV2 combines with J gene TRBJ1-2; 10 bases are shared with TRBD1. The CDR3 has 13 residues. In germline, CDR1 is SNHLY, CDR2 FYNNEI. V was pared by 7 bases and J by 8 bases, with 7 bases of the junction left unmatched. In nucleotides, the CDR3 is TGTGCCAGCATGAGGGACAGGGGAAAAGGCTACACCTTC. Its protein product is CASMRDRGKGYTF.

The rearrangement joins TRBV2 to TRBJ2-1; D gene uncertain. Germline V gene data show CDR1 as SNHLY and CDR2 as FYNNEI. This CDR3 spans 11 amino acids. V was clipped by 6 bases and J by 9 bases, with 9 bases between them. Written as DNA, the CDR3 is TGTGCCAGCAGGATTTTAGGTGAGCAGTTCTTC. This codes for CASRILGEQFF.

The rearrangement links TRBV30 to TRBJ1-4, with D perhaps matching TRBD1 (6 bases). The CDR3 is 14 amino acids. Trimming cost V 1 base and J 7 bases, with 13 bases left between them. CDR1 is GTSNPN, CDR2 SVGIG, per germline (reference sequence). CDR3 region: CAWSDGGAGEKLFF. CDR3 DNA sequence: TGTGCCTGGAGTGATGGGGGCGCAGGTGAAAAACTGTTTTTT.

The rearrangement links TRBV29-1 to TRBJ2-7, with 7 bases lining up with TRBD1. This CDR3 spans 13 amino acids. With V trimmed by 7 bases and J by 2 bases, 8 bases remained unmatched. Germline V gene lookup returns CDR1 SQVTM and CDR2 ANQGSEA. CDR3 nucleotides: TGCAGCGCCATTACAGGGGCCCCCTACGAGCAGTACTTC. It specifies CSAITGAPYEQYF.

The CDR3 here is CASSSSGSGGGELFF. CDR3 in DNA: TGTGCCAGCAGCTCTAGCGGGAGTGGAGGCGGGGAGCTGTTTTTT. The chain recombines TRBV28 with TRBJ2-2; TRBD2 matches at 10 bases. The CDR3 is made up of 15 amino acids. V dropped 6 bases and J dropped 7; count of bases not matched to a gene: 8. Germline CDR1 reads MDHEN; CDR2 reads SYDVKM. Variable domain in full (rest from reference TRBV28 and TRBJ2-2): DVKVTQSSRYLVKRTGEKVFLECVQDMDHENMFWYRQDPGLGLRLIYFSYDVKMKEKGDIPEGYSVSREKKERFSLILESASTNQTSMYLCASSSSGSGGGELFFGEGSRLTVL.

Of note for this clone: The identical CDR3 is also encoded by other nucleotide sequences in the sample. V and J are TRBV6-6 and TRBJ2-7, with D possibly matching TRBD1 (5 bases). V lost 6 bases, J lost 7 bases, and 10 bases lay in between. The V gene's germline CDR1 is MNHNY and CDR2 SVGAGI (reference sequence). The CDR3 has 11 residues. CDR3 amino acids: CASSLQGEQYF. Here the CDR3 DNA reads TGTGCCAGCAGCCTTCAGGGAGAGCAGTACTTC.

The gene calls are TRBV29-1 and TRBJ1-4, with unresolved D. This CDR3 region has 14 residues. Trimming took off 4 bases at V and 0 bases at J, with 9 bases between the two ends. In germline, CDR1 is SQVTM, CDR2 ANQGSEA. The CDR3 here is CSVASGATNEKLFF. DNA for the CDR3: TGCAGCGTTGCTTCTGGGGCAACTAATGAAAAACTGTTTTTT.

This chain joins TRBV4-1 and TRBJ2-7; TRBD2 is a possible D gene (6 bases). V shed 2 bases and J shed 4 bases, with 15 bases lying between them. The CDR3 has 15 amino acids. CDR1 is MGHRA and CDR2 is YSYEKL in the germline V gene. The CDR3 reads CASSQMQLARYEQYF. The CDR3 nucleotides are TGCGCCAGCAGCCAAATGCAGCTAGCGAGGTACGAGCAGTACTTC.

The CDR3 here is CATSRVVGQVGEQYF. The CDR3 DNA is TGTGCCACCAGCAGAGTGGTAGGACAGGTAGGCGAGCAGTACTTC. The chain couples TRBV15 to TRBJ2-7, with 7 bases identical to TRBD1. The CDR3 extends over 15 amino acids. The V segment lost 1 base and the J segment 6 bases; nucleotides outside the gene matches: 9. Germline loops: CDR1 LNHNV, CDR2 YYDKDF (reference sequence).